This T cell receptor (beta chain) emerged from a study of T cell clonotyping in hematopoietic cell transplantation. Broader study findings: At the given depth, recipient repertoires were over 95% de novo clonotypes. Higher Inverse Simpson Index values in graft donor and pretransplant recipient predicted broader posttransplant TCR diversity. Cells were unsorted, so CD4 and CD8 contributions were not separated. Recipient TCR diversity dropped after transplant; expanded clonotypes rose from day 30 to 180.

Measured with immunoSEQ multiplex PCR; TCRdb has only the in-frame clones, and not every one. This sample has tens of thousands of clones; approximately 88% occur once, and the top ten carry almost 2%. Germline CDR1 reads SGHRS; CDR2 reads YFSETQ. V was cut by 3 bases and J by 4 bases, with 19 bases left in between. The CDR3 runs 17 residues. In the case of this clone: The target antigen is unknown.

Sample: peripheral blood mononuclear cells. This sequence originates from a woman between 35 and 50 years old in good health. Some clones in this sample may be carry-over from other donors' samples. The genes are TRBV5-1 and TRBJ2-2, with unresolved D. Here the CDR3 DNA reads TGCGCCAGCAGCTCAGCGAGAGGAACAACATCCACCGGGGAGCTGTTTTTT. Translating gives CASSSARGTTSTGELFF. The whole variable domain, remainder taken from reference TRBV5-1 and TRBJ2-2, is KAGVTQTPRYLIKTRGQQVTLSCSPISGHRSVSWYQQTPGQGLQFLFEYFSETQRNKGNFPGRFSGRQFSNSRSEMNVSTLELGDSALYLCASSSARGTTSTGELFFGEGSRLTVL.